This entry describes one TCR beta chain. Its target is unknown. TCRdb reprocessed the RT-PCR reads via MiXCR and lists one record per CDR3 protein. The repertoire includes some 850,000 distinct CDR3 sequences, less than 20% of them detected once, and roughly a tenth sits in the top ten. The data were taken from a study of response to subunit inactivated influenza vaccine. General study findings and limits: T cells newly recruited by each seasonal influenza vaccination are few, the authors suggested.

This CDR3 region has 14 residues. V lost 6 bases and J lost 1, with 12 bases in between. The clonotype was recovered from a man in his fifties or sixties who received an inactivated influenza vaccine. This specimen consisted of PBMCs from blood, obtained less than 6 days after vaccination. The J gene is TRBJ1-1, the V gene TRBV12-3 or TRBV12-4, with D perhaps matching TRBD1 (5 bases). The CDR3 loop is CASSLRATNTEAFF. The CDR3 bases are TGTGCCAGCAGCCTCAGGGCAACGAACACTGAAGCTTTCTTT.